This T cell receptor (beta chain) was profiled in a study of CD8+ T cells in alopecia areata (dated by TCRdb to the late 2010s). For context, the study as a whole: Treated patients were enrolled in an open-label pilot trial of oral tofacitinib at 5 to 10 mg twice daily for moderate-to-severe alopecia areata. High-throughput TCRbeta sequencing was used to examine T cell clonal expansion in alopecia areata in both the C3H/HeJ mouse model and human patients. Scalp clonality was compared among normal scalp (n=4), patchy alopecia areata scalp (n=8), and alopecia totalis/universalis scalp (n=8). RNA was obtained with the PAXgene miRNA kit for fixed scalp, the miRNeasy kit for PBMCs, and the RNeasy kit for mouse skin. Amplification of TCRbeta CDR3 regions was done by immunoSEQ multiplex PCR using 35 Vbeta forward primers and 13 Jbeta reverse primers. Patients received tofacitinib for 6 to 18 months and were then followed off drug for 6 months to check for delayed response and recurrence. Biopsies were taken from tofacitinib-treated patients at baseline and again at 4 and 24 weeks into treatment, and several of those patients also had a later scalp biopsy. Scalp tissue and sorted CD4+ and CD8+ peripheral blood T cells from patchy and totalis/universalis alopecia areata patients and from healthy controls were covered by human TCRbeta sequencing.

On this clone itself: It has no known antigen specificity. Base-call qualities are not available, and no considerably larger clone is one nucleotide away.

General study outcomes and caveats: Shared TCR sequences between patients were less evident than in mice, which may be partly attributable to HLA diversity in the patient population. Compared with normal scalp, lesional scalp had higher clonality and more expanded CD8+ clones, particularly in alopecia totalis/universalis, a pattern that suggests antigenic drive. Scalp TCR repertoire analysis is complicated because resident alphabeta T cells in normal human skin are also sequenced, whereas mouse skin is dominated by gammadelta T cells.

The CDR3 sequence holds 16 residues, the cysteine and phenylalanine included. Only the CDR3 DNA stays, 48 bases, in frame from base 1. The V end loses 2 bases and the J end loses 8 bases, and a stretch of 21 bases separates them. Via the germline V gene, CDR1 is SGHDT and CDR2 YYEEEE. The library was prepared using the immunoSEQ multiplex PCR assay. RNA was extracted from all samples and reverse transcribed into cDNA, which served as template for TCR sequencing. SuperScript III was used for first-strand cDNA synthesis, primed with a 2:1 mix of oligo-dT and random hexamers. Amplification bias was assessed with a synthetic immune receptor repertoire, and residual bias was removed computationally. The source study handled its data this way. Raw reads were preprocessed for error removal, and CDR3 was defined according to IMGT conventions as running from the conserved cysteine to phenylalanine. Clonality was computed by normalizing Shannon entropy by log2 of the number of productive unique TCRs and subtracting the result from 1. Whether each scalp clone was CD4 or CD8 was inferred by checking scalp TCRbeta sequences against the CD4 and CD8 repertoires from sorted blood. TCRdb holds this immuneACCESS table with in-frame rearrangements only. Some clones are missing; in checked studies, unresolved V genes explain under half, and the rest has no known cause. That table supplies the V and J calls and clone size; D and trimming were determined from the DNA. The sample profile shows about 130,000 clones; 45% to 60% of them were found once. The ten largest make up 3.5% to 5.5% of the sample.

The sample's time point label, in plain terms: baseline before oral tofacitinib. Peripheral blood and lesional scalp punch biopsies were obtained from patients with alopecia areata. PBMCs were isolated by density centrifugation and stained for CD3, CD4 and CD8, after which CD4+ and CD8+ T cells were sorted on a FACSAria. The sequence was collected from a human donor with alopecia areata. Specimen: CD4+ T cells sorted from blood, collected at week 0. The sequence links TRBV5-6 to TRBJ2-3, with TRBD2 perhaps the D gene, on 5 matching bases. In nucleotides, the sequence is TGTGCCAGCAGCTTACCCCTGGGCGGCTCCGGAGGTACGCAGTATTTT. This codes for CASSLPLGGSGGTQYF.